This TCR beta chain was identified during a study of blood T cell repertoires in COVID-19. As regards this clone: A junction end diverges from the germline sequence, so it may reflect a read error.

Germline V gives CDR1 MNHNY, CDR2 SVGAGI (reference sequence). The CDR3 contains 11 residues. The repertoire was sequenced with immunoSEQ multiplex PCR; TCRdb's copy has only in-frame clones and lacks some. Counted here are fewer than 300,000 clones, roughly 84% occurring once; the ten biggest clones make up about 3%. The specimen sequenced was peripheral blood. The chain couples TRBV6-6 to TRBJ1-1; D ambiguous. This receptor was obtained from a woman between 18 and 30 years old with acute or convalescent COVID-19. The CDR3 sequence is CASSYSEGPTW. DNA for the CDR3: TGTGCCAGCAGTTATTCGGAGGGCCCCACGTGG.